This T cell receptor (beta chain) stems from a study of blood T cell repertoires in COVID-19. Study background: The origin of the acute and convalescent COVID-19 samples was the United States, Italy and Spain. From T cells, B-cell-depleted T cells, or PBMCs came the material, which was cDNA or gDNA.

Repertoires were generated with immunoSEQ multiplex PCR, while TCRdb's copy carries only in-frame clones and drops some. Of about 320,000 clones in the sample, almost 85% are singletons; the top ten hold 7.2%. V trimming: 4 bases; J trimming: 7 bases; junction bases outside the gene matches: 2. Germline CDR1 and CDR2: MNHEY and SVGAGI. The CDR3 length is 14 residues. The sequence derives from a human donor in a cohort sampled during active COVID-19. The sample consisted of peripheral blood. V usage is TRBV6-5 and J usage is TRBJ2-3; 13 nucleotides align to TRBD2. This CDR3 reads CASSLLAGGHTQYF. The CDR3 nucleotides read TGTGCCAGCAGTTTACTAGCGGGGGGGCATACGCAGTATTTT.